This T cell receptor (beta chain) is from a study of blood T cells in healthy people across ages. A minimum of 5 micrograms of total RNA was extracted per sample. This CDR3 comprises 15 residues. With 6 bases removed from V and 0 bases from J, the gap between germline ends came to 18 bases. Germline assignment: CDR1 DFQATT and CDR2 SNEGSKA (reference sequence). In this sample, this clonotype turned up a few times. Then a second PCR, running roughly 6 to 11 cycles, was carried out with a sample-barcoded 5' primer and a J-beta primer mix. The template-switch adaptor, which had 12 random nucleotides, put a tag on each cDNA molecule. In TCRdb, the 5' RACE reads were re-called with MiXCR into one record per CDR3 protein. This table has around 1.5 million distinct CDR3 sequences, about 40% appearing once.

The origin of this receptor is a woman aged 18-29 years in good health. The V gene is TRBV20-1, the J gene TRBJ2-7; D might be TRBD1 or TRBD2, each matching 5 bases. The sample taken for sequencing was blood. This CDR3 is CSAGPGTAGSYEQYF. The DNA of the CDR3 is TGCAGTGCGGGCCCCGGGACCGCGGGCTCCTACGAGCAGTACTTC.